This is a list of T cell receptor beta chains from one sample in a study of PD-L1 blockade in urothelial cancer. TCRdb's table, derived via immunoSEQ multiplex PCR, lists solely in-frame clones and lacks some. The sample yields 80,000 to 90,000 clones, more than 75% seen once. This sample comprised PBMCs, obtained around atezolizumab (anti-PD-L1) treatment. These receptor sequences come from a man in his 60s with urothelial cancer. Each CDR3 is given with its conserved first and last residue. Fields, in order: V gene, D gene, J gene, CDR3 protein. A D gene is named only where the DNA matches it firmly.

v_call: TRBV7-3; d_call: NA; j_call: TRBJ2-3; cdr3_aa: CASSLPSADTQYF
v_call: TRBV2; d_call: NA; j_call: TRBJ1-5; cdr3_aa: CASSGQLSNQPQHF
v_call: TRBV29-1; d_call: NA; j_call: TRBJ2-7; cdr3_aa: CSVAFRGYEQYF
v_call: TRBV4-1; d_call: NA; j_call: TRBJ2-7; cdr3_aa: CASRLQGAWGGEQYF
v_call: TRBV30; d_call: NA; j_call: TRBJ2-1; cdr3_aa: CAWTWGGQSQFF
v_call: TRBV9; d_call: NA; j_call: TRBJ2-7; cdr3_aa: CASSVGDLYYEQYF
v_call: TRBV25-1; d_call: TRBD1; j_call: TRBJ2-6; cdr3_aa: CASSDGQDPYGANVLTF
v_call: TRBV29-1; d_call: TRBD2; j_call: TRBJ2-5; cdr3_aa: CSVPGLAATIGEETQYF
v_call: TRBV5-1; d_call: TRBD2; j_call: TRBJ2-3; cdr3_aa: CASRRLAESSTDTQYF
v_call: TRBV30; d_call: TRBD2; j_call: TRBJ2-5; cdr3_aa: CAWGGGAETQYF
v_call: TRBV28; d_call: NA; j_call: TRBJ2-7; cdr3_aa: CASNYLGGFSYEQYF
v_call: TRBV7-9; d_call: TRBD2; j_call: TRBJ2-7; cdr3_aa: CASSQWEGRISYEQYF
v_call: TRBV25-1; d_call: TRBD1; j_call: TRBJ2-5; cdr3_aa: CASHSGQEQETQYF
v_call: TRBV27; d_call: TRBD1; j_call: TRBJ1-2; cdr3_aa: CASSSGQGARGYGYTF
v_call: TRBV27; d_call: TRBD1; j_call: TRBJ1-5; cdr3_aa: CASSPRSRGQGSNQPQHF
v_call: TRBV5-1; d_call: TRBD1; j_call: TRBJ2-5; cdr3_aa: CASSLRTGQETQYF
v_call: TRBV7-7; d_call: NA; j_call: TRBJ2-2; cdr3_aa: CASSLGTPNTGELFF
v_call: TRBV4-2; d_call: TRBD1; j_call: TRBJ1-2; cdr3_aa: CASSQGLDRGDYGYTF
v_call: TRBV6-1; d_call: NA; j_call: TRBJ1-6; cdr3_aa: CASSEATGGLSPLHF
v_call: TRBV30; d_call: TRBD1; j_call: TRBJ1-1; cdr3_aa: CAWNTQGFTEAFF
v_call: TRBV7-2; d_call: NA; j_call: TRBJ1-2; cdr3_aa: CASSSQRNYGYTF
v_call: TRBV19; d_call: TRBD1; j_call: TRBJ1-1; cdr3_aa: CASRPTGAKAFF
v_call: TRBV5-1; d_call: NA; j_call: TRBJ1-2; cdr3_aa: CASSLDSPNYGYTF
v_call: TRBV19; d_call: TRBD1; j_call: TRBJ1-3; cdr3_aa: CASSVTGQGPGNTIYF
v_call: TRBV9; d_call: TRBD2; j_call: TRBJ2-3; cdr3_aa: CASSAPGTSGSTDTQYF
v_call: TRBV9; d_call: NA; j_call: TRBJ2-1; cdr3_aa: CASSVGMLNEQFF
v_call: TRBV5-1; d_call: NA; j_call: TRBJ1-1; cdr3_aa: CASSLPGGGTEAFF
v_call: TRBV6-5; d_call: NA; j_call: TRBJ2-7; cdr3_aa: CASSPGRREQYF
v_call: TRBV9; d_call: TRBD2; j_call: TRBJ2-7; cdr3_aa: CASSASGSIYEQYF
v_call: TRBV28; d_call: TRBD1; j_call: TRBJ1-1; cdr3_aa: CASRTGPVEAFF
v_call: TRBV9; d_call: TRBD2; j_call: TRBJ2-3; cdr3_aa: CASSAGLAGGTDTQYF
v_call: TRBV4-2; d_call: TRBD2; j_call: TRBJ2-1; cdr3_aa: CASSPAPGLAGGYDEQFF
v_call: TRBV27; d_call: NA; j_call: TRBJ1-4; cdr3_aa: CASSLSGAGLELFF
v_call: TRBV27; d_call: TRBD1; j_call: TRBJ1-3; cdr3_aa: CASSSGGLSGNTIYF
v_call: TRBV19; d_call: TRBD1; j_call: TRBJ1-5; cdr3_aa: CASSTPGTADQPQHF
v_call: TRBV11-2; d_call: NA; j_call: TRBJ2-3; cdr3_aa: CASSLRAPRLTDTQYF
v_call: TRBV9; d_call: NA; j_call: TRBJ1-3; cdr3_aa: CASSVEPGFSGNTIYF
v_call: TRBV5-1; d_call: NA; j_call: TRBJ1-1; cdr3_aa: CASSTLDSLNTEAFF
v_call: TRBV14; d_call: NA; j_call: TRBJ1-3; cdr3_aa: CASSLIGNTIYF
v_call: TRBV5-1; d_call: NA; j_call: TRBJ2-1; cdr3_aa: CASSTLTGIWNEQFF
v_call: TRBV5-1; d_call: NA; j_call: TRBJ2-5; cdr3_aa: CASTVGGGEETQYF
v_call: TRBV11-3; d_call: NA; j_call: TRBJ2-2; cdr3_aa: CASSLAGGELFF
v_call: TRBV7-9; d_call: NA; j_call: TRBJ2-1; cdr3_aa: CASTPGRQVTNSYNEQFF
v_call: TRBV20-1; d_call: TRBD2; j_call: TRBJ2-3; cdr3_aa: CSASNGGAQYF
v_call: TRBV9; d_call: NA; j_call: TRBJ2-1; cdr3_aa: CASSVGASAMYNEQFF
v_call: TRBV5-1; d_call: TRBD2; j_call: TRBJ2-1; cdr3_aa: CASSRVPSGGALYEQFF
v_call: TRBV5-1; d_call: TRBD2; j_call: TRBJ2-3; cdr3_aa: CASSRGSSGRDTQYF
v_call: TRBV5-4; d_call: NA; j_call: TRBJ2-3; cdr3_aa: CASSLAGADTQYF
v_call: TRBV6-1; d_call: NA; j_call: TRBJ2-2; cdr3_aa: CASEGRAGELFF
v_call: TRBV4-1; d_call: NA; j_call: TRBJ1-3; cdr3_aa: CASSQNEGVVNTIYF
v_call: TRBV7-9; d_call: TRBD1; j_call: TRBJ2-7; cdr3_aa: CASSYRDSYEQYF